The clone carrying this T cell receptor (beta chain) was recorded only once. The antigen remains undetermined. The data derive from a study of chemoradiotherapy in HPV16-positive cancers. Study-wide results and caveats: In HPV16-positive patients, HPV-responsive T-cell expansion tracked better recurrence-free survival. During treatment, candidate HPV-specific clones and E7-related motifs expanded in tumor.

This CDR3 comprises 14 residues. Germline-derived CDR1 and CDR2 are SGHAT and FQDESV (reference sequence). Trimming shortened V by 4 bases and J by 0 bases, and 10 bases separated the two germline ends. Sequencing was performed with immunoSEQ multiplex PCR; in TCRdb, only in-frame clones are kept and a portion is missing. The data show 30,000 to 35,000 clones, about 88% seen once. The J gene is TRBJ2-7, the V gene TRBV11-1; possible D gene TRBD1, 6 bases. The sample here was blood, taken from a patient who underwent chemoradiotherapy. This sequence originates from a human donor with HPV-associated anogenital cancer. The CDR3 reads CASSSGAHSYEQYF. As DNA, the CDR3 is TGTGCCAGCAGCTCAGGGGCCCACTCCTACGAGCAGTACTTC.